This T cell receptor (beta chain) was obtained from a study of T cell responses to AZD1222 COVID-19 vaccine. Study summary: Some second doses came at about 4 weeks and others at about 12 weeks; these were pooled.

Of note for this clone: Its antigen is not known.

Findings of the study overall: Two AZD1222 administrations were followed by greater Spike-specific TCR breadth and depth. Clonal diversity may have been underestimated, and the donors were mostly white British, with more females than males. Spike-wide vaccine-associated CD4 TCRs dominated at 160-218 and 743-854.

Clones were sequenced by immunoSEQ multiplex PCR, and TCRdb holds only the in-frame ones, with some missing. In the table there are around 190,000 clones, roughly 92% of which are singletons. CDR3 length equals 15 residues. V shed 8 bases and J shed 0 bases, with 16 bases lying between them. The germline V gene encodes CDR1 MNHEY and CDR2 SVGAGI. The TCR was taken from an adult in good health. Sequencing was performed on peripheral blood, taken on day 0 of AZD1222 vaccination. The rearrangement links TRBV6-5 to TRBJ1-2; D gene unclear. The chain's CDR3 is CASELDGNANYGYTF. CDR3 DNA sequence: TGTGCCAGCGAATTGGATGGTAATGCTAACTATGGCTACACCTTC.